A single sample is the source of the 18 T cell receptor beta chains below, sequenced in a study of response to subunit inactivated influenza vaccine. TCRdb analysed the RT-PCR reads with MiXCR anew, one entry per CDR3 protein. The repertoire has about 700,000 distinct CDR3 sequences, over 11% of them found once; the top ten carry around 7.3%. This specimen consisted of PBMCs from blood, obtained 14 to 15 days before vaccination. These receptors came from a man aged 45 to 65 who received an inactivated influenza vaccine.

The CDR3 DNA follows: TGTGCCACCAGTGAGCAAGGGACAGGGTTCGATGAGCAGTTCTTC. Protein product: CATSEQGTGFDEQFF. The chain is built from TRBV24-1 and TRBJ2-1; 9 nucleotides line up with TRBD1. This CDR3 has 15 amino acids. Germline trimming cut 4 bases from V and 8 bases from J; bases unmatched to any gene: 8. Germline V gene lookup returns CDR1 KGHDR and CDR2 SFDVKD.

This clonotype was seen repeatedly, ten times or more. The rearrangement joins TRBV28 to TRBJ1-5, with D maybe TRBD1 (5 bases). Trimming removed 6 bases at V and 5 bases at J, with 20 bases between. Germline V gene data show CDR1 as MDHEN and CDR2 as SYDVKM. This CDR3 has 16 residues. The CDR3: CASRGSRGTIHQPQHF. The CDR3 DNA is TGTGCCAGCAGGGGCTCGCGGGGCACCATACATCAGCCCCAGCATTTT.

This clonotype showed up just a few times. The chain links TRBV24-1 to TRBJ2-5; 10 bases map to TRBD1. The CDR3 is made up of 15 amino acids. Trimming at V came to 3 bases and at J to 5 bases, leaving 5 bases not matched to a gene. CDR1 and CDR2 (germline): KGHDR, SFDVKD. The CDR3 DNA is TGTGCCACCAGTGATCCGACAGGGGGCATCGAGACCCAGTACTTC. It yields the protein CATSDPTGGIETQYF.

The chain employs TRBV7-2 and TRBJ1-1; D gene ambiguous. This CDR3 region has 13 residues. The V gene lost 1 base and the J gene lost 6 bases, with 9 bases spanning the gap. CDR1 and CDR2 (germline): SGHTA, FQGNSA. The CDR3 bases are TGTGCCAGCAGCTTAGTTTTACTTTCTGAAGCTTTCTTT. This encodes CASSLVLLSEAFF.

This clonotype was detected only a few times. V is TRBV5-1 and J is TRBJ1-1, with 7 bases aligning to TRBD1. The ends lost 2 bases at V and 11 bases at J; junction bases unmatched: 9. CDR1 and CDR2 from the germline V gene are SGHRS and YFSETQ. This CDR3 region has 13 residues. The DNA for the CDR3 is TGCGCCAGCAGCTTTGACAGGGACGGGAGGGCTTTCTTT. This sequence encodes CASSFDRDGRAFF.

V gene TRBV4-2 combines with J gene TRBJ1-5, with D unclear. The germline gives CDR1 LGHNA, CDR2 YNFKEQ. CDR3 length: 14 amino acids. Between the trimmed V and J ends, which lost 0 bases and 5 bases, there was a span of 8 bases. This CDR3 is CASSQEVGYQPQHF. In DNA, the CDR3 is TGTGCCAGCAGCCAAGAGGTGGGTTATCAGCCCCAGCATTTT.

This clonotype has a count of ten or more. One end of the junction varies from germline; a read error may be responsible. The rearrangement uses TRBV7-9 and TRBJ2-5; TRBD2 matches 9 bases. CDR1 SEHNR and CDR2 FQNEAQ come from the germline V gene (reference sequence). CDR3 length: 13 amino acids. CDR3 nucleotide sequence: TGTGCCAGCAGCCTAGCGGGGCGTGAGACCCAGTACTTC. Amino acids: CASSLAGRETQYF.

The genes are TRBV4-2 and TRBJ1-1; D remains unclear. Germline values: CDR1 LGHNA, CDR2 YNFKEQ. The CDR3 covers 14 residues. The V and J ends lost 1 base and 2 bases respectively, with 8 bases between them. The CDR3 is CASSQARSNTEAFF. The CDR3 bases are TGTGCCAGCAGCCAAGCGAGGAGTAACACTGAAGCTTTCTTT.

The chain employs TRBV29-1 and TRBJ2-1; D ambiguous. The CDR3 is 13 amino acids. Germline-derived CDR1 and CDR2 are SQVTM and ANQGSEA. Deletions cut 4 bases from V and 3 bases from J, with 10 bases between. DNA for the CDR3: TGCAGCGTTGGAAGGGCCGGCTACAATGAGCAGTTCTTC. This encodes CSVGRAGYNEQFF.

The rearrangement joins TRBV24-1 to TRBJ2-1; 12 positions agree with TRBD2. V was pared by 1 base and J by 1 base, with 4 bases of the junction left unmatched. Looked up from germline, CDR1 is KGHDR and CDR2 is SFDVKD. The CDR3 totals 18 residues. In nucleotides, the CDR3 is TGTGCCACCAGTGATTTTGGTACTAGCGGGAGGTCCTACAATGAGCAGTTCTTC. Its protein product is CATSDFGTSGRSYNEQFF.

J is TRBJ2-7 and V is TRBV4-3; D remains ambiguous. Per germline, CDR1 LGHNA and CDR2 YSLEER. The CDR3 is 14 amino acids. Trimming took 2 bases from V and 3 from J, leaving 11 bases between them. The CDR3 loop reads CASSQSPGNYEQYF. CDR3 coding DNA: TGCGCCAGCAGCCAATCTCCGGGTAACTACGAGCAGTACTTC.

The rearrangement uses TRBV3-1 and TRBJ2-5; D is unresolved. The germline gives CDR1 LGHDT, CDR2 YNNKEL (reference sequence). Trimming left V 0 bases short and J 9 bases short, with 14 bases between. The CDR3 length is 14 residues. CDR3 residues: CASSQDTGRSAQYF. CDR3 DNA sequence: TGTGCCAGCAGCCAAGATACTGGCAGGTCGGCCCAGTACTTC.

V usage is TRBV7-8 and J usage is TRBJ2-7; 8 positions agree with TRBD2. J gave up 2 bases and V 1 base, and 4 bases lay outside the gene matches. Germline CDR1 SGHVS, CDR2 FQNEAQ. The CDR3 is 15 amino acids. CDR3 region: CASSLVSGGPYEQYF. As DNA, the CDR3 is TGTGCCAGCAGCTTAGTGAGCGGGGGCCCCTACGAGCAGTACTTC.

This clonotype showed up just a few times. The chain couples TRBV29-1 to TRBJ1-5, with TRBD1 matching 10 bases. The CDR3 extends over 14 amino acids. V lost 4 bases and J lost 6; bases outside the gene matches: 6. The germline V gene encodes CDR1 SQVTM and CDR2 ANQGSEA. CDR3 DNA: TGCAGCGTTGGACCGGGACAGGGGACTCAGCCCCAGCATTTT. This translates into CSVGPGQGTQPQHF.

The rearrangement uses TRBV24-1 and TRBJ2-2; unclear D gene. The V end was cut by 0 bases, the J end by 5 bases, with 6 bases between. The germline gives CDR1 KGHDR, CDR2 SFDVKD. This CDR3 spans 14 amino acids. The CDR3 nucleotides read TGTGCCACCAGTGATTTGCTTAAGACCGGGGAGCTGTTTTTT. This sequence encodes CATSDLLKTGELFF.

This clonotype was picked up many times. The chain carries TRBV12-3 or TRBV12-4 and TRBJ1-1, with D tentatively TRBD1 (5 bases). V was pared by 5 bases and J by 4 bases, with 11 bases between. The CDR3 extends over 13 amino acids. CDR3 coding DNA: TGTGCCAGCAGTCAGGGAATGGGCACTGAAGCTTTCTTT. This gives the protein CASSQGMGTEAFF.

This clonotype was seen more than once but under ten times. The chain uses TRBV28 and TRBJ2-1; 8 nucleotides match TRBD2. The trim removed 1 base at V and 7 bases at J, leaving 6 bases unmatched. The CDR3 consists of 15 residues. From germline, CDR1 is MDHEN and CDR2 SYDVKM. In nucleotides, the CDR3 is TGTGCCAGCAGTTTATTTGGTAGCGGGAAAAATGAGCAGTTCTTC. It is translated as CASSLFGSGKNEQFF.

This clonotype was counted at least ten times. The CDR3 here is CAISPAGQGAPDTQYF. CDR3 sequence (DNA): TGTGCCATCAGTCCCGCGGGACAGGGGGCGCCAGATACGCAGTATTTT. J is TRBJ2-3 and V is TRBV10-3, with 12 nucleotides matching TRBD1. Germline V gene lookup returns CDR1 ENHRY and CDR2 SYGVKD. V shed 5 bases, J shed 4 bases, and the junction held 7 bases outside the gene matches. The CDR3 is made up of 16 amino acids.